A selection of T cell receptor beta chains follows, all from one sample in a study of cytomegalovirus exposure and HLA in healthy donors. Here immunoSEQ multiplex PCR was the method, and the copy in TCRdb shows in-frame clones only, minus some. The sample holds around 110,000 clones; around 84% are singletons and the top ten take 20% to 25%. Input material: PBMCs. All receptors come from a man aged 30 to 39 in good health and CMV-seropositive. CDR3s include the opening cysteine and the closing phenylalanine or tryptophan. A D gene is named only where the DNA matches it firmly. Clone sizes are given selectively: once, few, many, or a class where the clone is expanded.

j_call v_call d_call clone_size cdr3_aa cdr3_nt
TRBJ2-2 TRBV4-1 . . CASSASLGPGELFF TGCGCCAGCAGCGCCAGCCTAGGCCCCGGGGAGCTGTTTTTT
TRBJ2-1 TRBV7-6 TRBD2 once CASSLTSGRLSYNEQFF TGTGCCAGCAGCTTAACTAGCGGGAGACTATCCTACAATGAGCAGTTCTTC
TRBJ2-3 TRBV21-1 . . CASSKSRLAATDTQYF TGTGCCAGCAGCAAATCTAGACTAGCGGCCACAGATACGCAGTATTTT
TRBJ2-5 TRBV19 . . CASSILPLGGRSETQYF TGTGCCAGTAGTATTCTGCCTTTAGGGGGTCGATCAGAGACCCAGTACTTC
TRBJ1-5 TRBV7-9 . few CASSFLTGSPNQPQHF TGTGCCAGCAGCTTTCTGACAGGTTCCCCCAATCAGCCCCAGCATTTT
TRBJ1-1 TRBV7-2 TRBD1 . CASSQGQGGEAFF TGTGCCAGCAGCCAAGGACAGGGAGGTGAAGCTTTCTTT
TRBJ2-5 TRBV4-2 . . CASSWGLQETQYF TGTGCCAGCAGTTGGGGACTGCAAGAGACCCAGTACTTC
TRBJ1-5 TRBV2 . . CASSDQDNLYQPQHF TGTGCCAGCAGTGACCAGGACAATCTGTATCAGCCCCAGCATTTT
TRBJ2-2 TRBV30 TRBD1 . CAWSVGGQGAGELFF TGTGCCTGGAGTGTAGGGGGACAGGGAGCCGGGGAGCTGTTTTTT
TRBJ2-7 TRBV7-9 TRBD1 . CSSSPGQVGGAYEQYF TGTTCCAGCAGCCCCGGGCAGGTAGGGGGCGCGTACGAGCAGTACTTC
TRBJ1-2 TRBV18 . few CASSPGGSYGYTF TGTGCCAGCTCACCGGGAGGATCCTATGGCTACACCTTC
TRBJ2-5 TRBV5-1 . . CASSPYWPEEETQYF TGCGCCAGCAGCCCGTACTGGCCAGAGGAGGAGACCCAGTACTTC
TRBJ2-1 TRBV5-4 TRBD2 . CASSLGTSGSALPFF TGTGCCAGCAGCTTAGGGACTAGCGGGAGTGCCCTCCCGTTCTTC
TRBJ2-7 TRBV11-2 . once CASSLDWTDGEQYF TGTGCCAGCAGCTTAGATTGGACAGACGGGGAGCAGTACTTC
TRBJ2-1 TRBV7-6 . . CASSLRLGGEIPNEQFF TGTGCCAGCAGCCTCCGACTAGGAGGGGAGATCCCCAATGAGCAGTTCTTC
TRBJ2-1 TRBV27 . . CASSSIGGARNEQFF TGTGCCAGCAGTTCGATTGGGGGCGCAAGGAATGAGCAGTTCTTC
TRBJ1-5 TRBV7-9 TRBD1 once CASSLGAGGSNQPQHF TGTGCCAGCAGCTTAGGGGCAGGGGGGAGCAATCAGCCCCAGCATTTT
TRBJ1-2 TRBV20-1 . . CSAIGYGYTF TGCAGTGCTATCGGGTATGGCTACACCTTC
TRBJ1-2 TRBV27 . . CASSGAGLNGYTF TGTGCCAGCAGTGGGGCAGGCCTTAATGGCTACACCTTC
TRBJ1-5 TRBV4-2 . . CASSQSGEGQPQHF TGTGCCAGCAGCCAGTCCGGGGAGGGTCAGCCCCAGCATTTT
TRBJ2-7 TRBV7-9 . few CASSLAEPREQYF TGTGCCAGCAGCTTAGCGGAGCCACGCGAGCAGTACTTC
TRBJ2-5 TRBV29-1 TRBD2 . CSVEAPGLAGEYHQETQYF TGCAGCGTAGAAGCCCCGGGACTAGCGGGAGAGTACCACCAAGAGACCCAGTACTTC
TRBJ1-5 TRBV28 TRBD1 few CASSSGTDYYSNQPQHF TGTGCCAGCAGTTCCGGGACAGATTATTATAGCAATCAGCCCCAGCATTTT
TRBJ1-6 TRBV19 TRBD1 . CASSITGGSSPLHF TGTGCCAGTAGTATAACAGGGGGCAGTTCACCCCTCCACTTT
TRBJ2-5 TRBV5-6 . . CASSLGGGQETQYF TGTGCCAGCAGCTTGGGTGGGGGCCAGGAGACCCAGTACTTC
TRBJ1-4 TRBV4-1 . . CASKGVGFNEKLFF TGCGCCAGCAAAGGGGTAGGATTTAATGAAAAACTGTTTTTT
TRBJ2-7 TRBV18 TRBD1 . CASSPPSDRGNEQYF TGTGCCAGCTCACCACCGAGTGACAGGGGTAACGAGCAGTACTTC
TRBJ2-7 TRBV5-1 TRBD1 . CASSSVLGQGAGEQYF TGCGCCAGCAGCTCTGTATTGGGACAGGGGGCGGGCGAGCAGTACTTC
TRBJ2-2 TRBV30 . once CAWSVGGAVTGELFF TGTGCCTGGAGTGTAGGCGGGGCAGTCACCGGGGAGCTGTTTTTT
TRBJ1-5 TRBV9 . . CASSVGGGTQPQHF TGTGCCAGCAGCGTAGGCGGGGGAACTCAGCCCCAGCATTTT
TRBJ1-2 TRBV7-3 . once CASSSQEGYGYTF TGTGCCAGCAGCTCACAGGAGGGCTATGGCTACACCTTC
TRBJ1-1 TRBV27 . . CASSPWGGRNTEAFF TGTGCCAGCAGCCCCTGGGGGGGGCGGAACACTGAAGCTTTCTTT
TRBJ1-1 TRBV18 . . CASSRGGATNTEAFF TGTGCCAGCTCTCGGGGGGGGGCAACGAACACTGAAGCTTTCTTT
TRBJ2-3 TRBV9 TRBD2 few CASSKKRRLAGAGTDTQYF TGTGCCAGCAGCAAAAAGAGACGACTAGCGGGGGCCGGCACAGATACGCAGTATTTT
TRBJ2-1 TRBV4-2 TRBD2 . CASSQHGLAVNYNEQFF TGTGCCAGCAGCCAACACGGACTAGCGGTCAACTACAATGAGCAGTTCTTC
TRBJ2-5 TRBV7-9 . . CASSFLQETQYF TGTGCCAGCAGCTTCCTCCAAGAGACCCAGTACTTC
TRBJ1-4 TRBV7-9 . . CASSLVGESEKLFF TGTGCCAGCAGCTTAGTGGGAGAAAGTGAAAAACTGTTTTTT